The rows below give T cell receptor beta chains drawn from one sample of a study of blood T cell repertoires in COVID-19. Method: immunoSEQ multiplex PCR; TCRdb's copy keeps in-frame clones and lacks some. The table has roughly 110,000 clones, about 89% seen once. The sequenced sample consisted of peripheral blood. These receptors were collected from a human donor with acute or convalescent COVID-19. The donor label of this sample is uncertain. Both conserved end residues are part of each CDR3. A D gene is named only where the DNA matches it firmly. Some rows mark clone size as missing; the rest say once, few, many or name a class of expanded clone.

CDR3,DNA,J,D,V,size
CASIPSQIPRQGKGYTF,TGTGCCAGCATTCCATCCCAGATCCCGCGACAGGGAAAGGGCTACACCTTC,TRBJ1-2,TRBD1,TRBV6-4,-
CASSLGRGPLGEQYF,TGTGCCAGCAGCTTGGGGCGGGGACCCCTAGGCGAGCAGTACTTC,TRBJ2-7,-,TRBV5-4,-
CASSPNPVRDSPLHF,TGTGCCAGCTCACCAAACCCCGTCCGAGATTCACCCCTCCACTTT,TRBJ1-6,-,TRBV18,-
CASSLELAGGTYEQYF,TGTGCCAGCAGCTTAGAACTAGCGGGGGGAACCTACGAGCAGTACTTC,TRBJ2-7,TRBD2,TRBV7-6,few
CASTSGAGGTGELFF,TGCGCCAGCACTTCAGGGGCGGGTGGGACCGGGGAGCTGTTTTTT,TRBJ2-2,-,TRBV5-1,-
CASSQVRGAKTNEKLFF,TGCGCCAGCAGCCAAGTTCGGGGGGCTAAGACTAATGAAAAACTGTTTTTT,TRBJ1-4,-,TRBV4-3,-
CASAVGNSPLHF,TGTGCCAGCGCTGTGGGCAATTCACCCCTCCACTTT,TRBJ1-6,-,TRBV28,-
CASSAFVGGELFF,TGTGCCAGTAGTGCCTTCGTCGGCGGGGAGCTGTTTTTT,TRBJ2-2,-,TRBV19,once
CASSLQVLGGETQYF,TGTGCCAGCAGCTTACAGGTCTTAGGTGGAGAGACCCAGTACTTC,TRBJ2-5,-,TRBV7-2,-
CASSIQGGTEAFF,TGTGCCAGCAGTATACAGGGGGGGACTGAAGCTTTCTTT,TRBJ1-1,TRBD1,TRBV6-6,-
CAISESLYEGAQGNQPQHF,TGTGCCATCAGTGAGTCTCTTTATGAGGGGGCGCAGGGCAATCAGCCCCAGCATTTT,TRBJ1-5,TRBD1,TRBV10-3,once
CASSIGQVWQETQYF,TGTGCCAGCAGCATCGGACAGGTTTGGCAAGAGACCCAGTACTTC,TRBJ2-5,TRBD1,TRBV11-2,-
CASRISGETQYF,TGTGCCAGCAGGATTAGCGGGGAGACCCAGTACTTC,TRBJ2-5,TRBD2,TRBV6-6,-
CASSLALIAGGYNEQFF,TGCGCCAGCAGCTTGGCCCTGATAGCGGGGGGTTACAATGAGCAGTTCTTC,TRBJ2-1,TRBD2,TRBV5-1,-
CASSNRDHEQYF,TGTGCCAGCAGTAACAGGGACCACGAGCAGTACTTC,TRBJ2-7,-,TRBV6-6,-
CATRTFSGGFGELFF,TGTGCCACCAGAACCTTTAGCGGGGGGTTTGGGGAGCTGTTTTTT,TRBJ2-2,TRBD2,TRBV15,-
CASSPDRTLRPDYGYTF,TGTGCCAGCAGCCCTGACAGGACCCTCCGCCCCGACTATGGCTACACCTTC,TRBJ1-2,-,TRBV7-9,-
CASSPWIGRDQPQHF,TGTGCCAGCTCACCGTGGATCGGGAGAGATCAGCCCCAGCATTTT,TRBJ1-5,-,TRBV18,-
CASSLAGGFDNEQFF,TGTGCCAGCAGCTTAGCGGGAGGGTTCGACAATGAGCAGTTCTTC,TRBJ2-1,TRBD2,TRBV7-9,-
CASSPGLALFF,TGTGCCAGCTCCCCGGGACTAGCGTTGTTCTTC,TRBJ2-1,TRBD2,TRBV18,-
CASSLGAGNQPQHF,TGTGCCAGCAGTTTGGGGGCTGGCAATCAGCCCCAGCATTTT,TRBJ1-5,-,TRBV28,-
CASSQVIADTQYF,TGTGCCAGCAGCCAAGTCATTGCAGATACGCAGTATTTT,TRBJ2-3,-,TRBV4-2,-
CASSSGTSGANVLTF,TGTGCCAGCAGCTCGGGAACTTCAGGGGCCAACGTCCTGACTTTC,TRBJ2-6,-,TRBV7-9,-
CASSWTGGQPQHF,TGTGCCAGCAGCTGGACCGGAGGTCAGCCCCAGCATTTT,TRBJ1-5,-,TRBV11-2,-
CASSFLTDTQYF,TGTGCCAGCAGCTTCCTGACAGATACGCAGTATTTT,TRBJ2-3,-,TRBV7-9,-
CAIKAGTGATPTNEKLFF,TGTGCCATCAAGGCCGGGACAGGCGCCACTCCAACTAATGAAAAACTGTTTTTT,TRBJ1-4,TRBD1,TRBV10-3,once
CAWTWPGWNTEAFF,TGTGCCTGGACTTGGCCAGGGTGGAACACTGAAGCTTTCTTT,TRBJ1-1,-,TRBV30,-
CASSLSPGLLGGYTF,TGCGCCAGCAGCCTTTCCCCAGGGTTGTTAGGGGGCTACACCTTC,TRBJ1-2,-,TRBV5-1,-
CASSQLPGGAAGELFF,TGCGCCAGCAGCCAACTTCCCGGGGGGGCCGCCGGGGAGCTGTTTTTT,TRBJ2-2,TRBD2,TRBV4-1,-
CASSESWGRDEQFF,TGTGCCAGCAGTGAATCGTGGGGCCGGGATGAGCAGTTCTTC,TRBJ2-1,-,TRBV2,-
CASSPRGHGQTQYF,TGTGCCAGCAGCCCAAGGGGCCACGGGCAGACCCAGTACTTC,TRBJ2-5,-,TRBV7-2,-
CASTATSGEAYEQYF,TGTGCCAGCACCGCTACTAGCGGAGAGGCCTACGAGCAGTACTTC,TRBJ2-7,TRBD2,TRBV28,-
CASSYSNNRQGMNTEAFF,TGTGCCAGCAGTTACTCGAATAATCGACAGGGCATGAACACTGAAGCTTTCTTT,TRBJ1-1,TRBD1,TRBV6-2/TRBV6-3,-
CASSDQGQPLDTQYF,TGTGCCAGCAGTGATCAGGGACAGCCCCTGGATACGCAGTATTTT,TRBJ2-3,TRBD1,TRBV6-1,-
CASSLGLTAVGEQYF,TGCGCCAGCAGCCTAGGACTAACTGCTGTAGGGGAGCAGTACTTC,TRBJ2-7,-,TRBV4-1,-
CASSQVSGGPYNEQFF,TGTGCCAGCAGCCAAGTGAGCGGGGGGCCGTACAATGAGCAGTTCTTC,TRBJ2-1,TRBD2,TRBV3-1/TRBV3-2,-
CASSLGQLSEKLFF,TGTGCCAGCAGTTTAGGGCAGTTAAGCGAAAAACTGTTTTTT,TRBJ1-4,-,TRBV28,-
CASSINRAVYGGSTDTQYF,TGTGCCAGCAGTATTAACAGAGCGGTTTATGGGGGGAGCACAGATACGCAGTATTTT,TRBJ2-3,-,TRBV19,-
CASSQAGGPFGEQFF,TGTGCCAGCAGCCAAGCGGGGGGGCCTTTCGGTGAGCAGTTCTTC,TRBJ2-1,TRBD2,TRBV5-5,-
CASSPDTWNQPQHF,TGTGCCAGCAGTCCTGACACTTGGAATCAGCCCCAGCATTTT,TRBJ1-5,-,TRBV27,-
CSASGLEDSNQPQHF,TGCAGTGCTAGTGGTCTCGAGGATAGCAATCAGCCCCAGCATTTT,TRBJ1-5,-,TRBV20-1,-
CASSRQRGNSPLHF,TGTGCCAGCAGCCGACAGCGAGGCAATTCACCCCTCCACTTT,TRBJ1-6,-,TRBV27,-
CASSFPLANYGYTF,TGTGCCAGCAGCTTCCCACTGGCTAACTATGGCTACACCTTC,TRBJ1-2,-,TRBV7-2,-
CSASVTGERETQYF,TGCAGTGCTAGTGTTACAGGGGAGAGGGAGACCCAGTACTTC,TRBJ2-5,TRBD1,TRBV20-1,few
CAISVGGSSETQYF,TGTGCCATCAGTGTAGGAGGCAGTAGCGAGACCCAGTACTTC,TRBJ2-5,-,TRBV10-3,-
CASSFGGGGGTDTQYF,TGTGCCAGCAGCTTTGGCGGGGGAGGCGGCACAGATACGCAGTATTTT,TRBJ2-3,TRBD2,TRBV5-4,-
CSVGGLAGDEQYF,TGCAGCGTGGGCGGACTAGCGGGAGACGAGCAGTACTTC,TRBJ2-7,TRBD2,TRBV29-1,-
CASSLNIRATQYF,TGTGCCAGCAGCTTAAATATCAGGGCGACCCAGTACTTC,TRBJ2-5,-,TRBV7-3,-
CASSLGRLAGRYTGELFF,TGTGCCAGCAGCTTAGGACGCTTGGCGGGGCGGTACACCGGGGAGCTGTTTTTT,TRBJ2-2,-,TRBV7-2,-
CASSIQTSSSEQFF,TGTGCCAGTAGTATCCAGACTAGTTCAAGTGAGCAGTTCTTC,TRBJ2-1,-,TRBV19,few
CASSQGAQPQHF,TGTGCCAGCAGTCAGGGGGCTCAGCCCCAGCATTTT,TRBJ1-5,TRBD1,TRBV6-2/TRBV6-3,-
CASSRGGYGYTF,TGTGCCAGCAGTAGGGGAGGTTATGGCTACACCTTC,TRBJ1-2,-,TRBV28,-
CASSRTGNQPQHF,TGTGCCAGCAGTCGGACGGGAAATCAGCCCCAGCATTTT,TRBJ1-5,-,TRBV6-5,-
CASSLFLAGGSYEQYF,TGCGCCAGCAGCTTGTTTTTGGCGGGAGGCTCCTACGAGCAGTACTTC,TRBJ2-7,TRBD2,TRBV5-1,-
CASSSNRDWETQYF,TGTGCCAGTAGTAGTAACAGGGATTGGGAGACCCAGTACTTC,TRBJ2-5,-,TRBV19,-
CASSLTGARIGAPLHF,TGTGCCAGCAGCCTGACAGGGGCGCGGATAGGAGCACCCCTCCACTTT,TRBJ1-6,TRBD1,TRBV5-4,-
CASSLVLAGGLKETQYF,TGCGCCAGCAGCTTGGTCCTAGCGGGAGGTTTGAAGGAGACCCAGTACTTC,TRBJ2-5,TRBD2,TRBV5-1,-
CASSISGGSLSTDTQYF,TGTGCCAGCAGCATCAGCGGGGGGAGTCTCAGCACAGATACGCAGTATTTT,TRBJ2-3,TRBD2,TRBV7-3,-
CASSRTGVTEAFF,TGTGCCAGCAGCCGAACAGGGGTCACTGAAGCTTTCTTT,TRBJ1-1,TRBD1,TRBV28,once
CSANSGRVYNEQFF,TGCAGCGCCAATAGCGGGAGGGTATACAATGAGCAGTTCTTC,TRBJ2-1,TRBD2,TRBV29-1,-